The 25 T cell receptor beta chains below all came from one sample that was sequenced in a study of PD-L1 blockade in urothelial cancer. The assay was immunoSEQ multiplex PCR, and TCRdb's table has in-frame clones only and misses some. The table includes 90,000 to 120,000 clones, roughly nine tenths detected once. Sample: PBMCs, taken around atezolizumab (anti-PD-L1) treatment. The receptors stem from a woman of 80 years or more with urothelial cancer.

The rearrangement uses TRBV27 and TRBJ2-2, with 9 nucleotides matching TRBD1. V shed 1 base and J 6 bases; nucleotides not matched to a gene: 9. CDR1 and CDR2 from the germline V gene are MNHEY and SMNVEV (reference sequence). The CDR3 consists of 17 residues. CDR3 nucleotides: TGTGCCAGCAGTTTATTCGGACCCGGGACAGGGCCCGGGGAGCTGTTTTTT. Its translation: CASSLFGPGTGPGELFF.

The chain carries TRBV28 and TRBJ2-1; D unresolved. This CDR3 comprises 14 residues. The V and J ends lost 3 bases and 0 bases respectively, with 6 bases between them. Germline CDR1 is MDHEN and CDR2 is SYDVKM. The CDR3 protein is CASSFLSSYNEQFF. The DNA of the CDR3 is TGTGCCAGCAGTTTCCTCAGCTCCTACAATGAGCAGTTCTTC.

The CDR3 spells CASSLESGLLGSSEQYF. As DNA, the CDR3 is TGCGCCAGCAGCTTGGAGTCAGGGCTCCTCGGGTCTTCCGAGCAGTACTTC. The chain is built from TRBV5-1 and TRBJ2-7, with TRBD1 as a possible D gene (5 bases). This CDR3 region has 17 residues. In germline, CDR1 is SGHRS, CDR2 YFSETQ. The V and J ends lost 0 bases and 6 bases respectively, with 22 bases between them.

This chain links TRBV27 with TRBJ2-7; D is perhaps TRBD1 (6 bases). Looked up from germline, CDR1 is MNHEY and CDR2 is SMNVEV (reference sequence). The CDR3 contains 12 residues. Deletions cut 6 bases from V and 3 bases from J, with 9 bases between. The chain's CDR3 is CASRTGFYEQYF. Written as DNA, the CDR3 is TGTGCCAGCAGGACAGGTTTCTACGAGCAGTACTTC.

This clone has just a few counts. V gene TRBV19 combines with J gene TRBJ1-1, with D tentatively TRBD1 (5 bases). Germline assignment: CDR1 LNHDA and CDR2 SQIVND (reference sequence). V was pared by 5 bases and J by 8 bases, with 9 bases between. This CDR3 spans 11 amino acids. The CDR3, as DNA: TGTGCCAGTAGTTGGGGGGGGGAAGCTTTCTTT. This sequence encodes CASSWGGEAFF. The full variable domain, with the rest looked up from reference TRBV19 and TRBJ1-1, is DGGITQSPKYLFRKEGQNVTLSCEQNLNHDAMYWYRQDPGQGLRLIYYSQIVNDFQKGDIAEGYSVSREKKESFPLTVTSAQKNPTAFYLCASSWGGEAFFGQGTRLTVV.

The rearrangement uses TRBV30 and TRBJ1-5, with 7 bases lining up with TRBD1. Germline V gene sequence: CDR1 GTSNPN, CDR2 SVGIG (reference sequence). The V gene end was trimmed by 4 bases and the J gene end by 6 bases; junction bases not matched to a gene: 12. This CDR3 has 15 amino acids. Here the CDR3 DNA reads TGTGCCTGGAACAGGGGCTCGGGGGACGGTCAGCCCCAGCATTTT. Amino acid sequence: CAWNRGSGDGQPQHF.

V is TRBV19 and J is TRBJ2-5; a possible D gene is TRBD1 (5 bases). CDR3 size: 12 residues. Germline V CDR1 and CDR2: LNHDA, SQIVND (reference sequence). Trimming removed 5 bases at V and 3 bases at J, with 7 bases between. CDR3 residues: CASSEGEETQYF. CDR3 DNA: TGTGCCAGTAGTGAAGGGGAAGAGACCCAGTACTTC.

The CDR3 nucleotides are TGTGCCAGCAGCCAAGCCCGGACAGCTCCATTAGGGGGCTACACCTTC. This encodes CASSQARTAPLGGYTF. V usage is TRBV14 and J usage is TRBJ1-2; D possibly corresponds to TRBD1 (6 bases). Germline lookup yields CDR1 SGHDN and CDR2 FVKESK. The germline V and J ends were trimmed by 1 base and 8 bases, with 20 bases remaining between them. The CDR3 runs to 16 residues.

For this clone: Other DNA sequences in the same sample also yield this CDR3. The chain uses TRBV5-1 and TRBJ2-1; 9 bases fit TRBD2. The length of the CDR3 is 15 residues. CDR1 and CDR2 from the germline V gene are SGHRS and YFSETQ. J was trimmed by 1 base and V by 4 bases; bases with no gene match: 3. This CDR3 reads CASSLSGSSYNEQFF. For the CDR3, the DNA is TGCGCCAGCAGCCTTAGCGGGAGTTCCTACAATGAGCAGTTCTTC.

CDR3 nucleotide sequence: TGTGCCAGCAGCTTAGACGGGAGGGGAAGGAAGGGGGAGACCCAGTACTTC. It translates to CASSLDGRGRKGETQYF. This chain uses TRBV7-7 with TRBJ2-5, with 8 bases fitting TRBD2. The CDR3 extends over 17 amino acids. Germline CDR1 is SSHAT and CDR2 is FNYEAQ (reference sequence). Trimming took 1 base from V and 5 from J; bases not matched to a gene: 12.

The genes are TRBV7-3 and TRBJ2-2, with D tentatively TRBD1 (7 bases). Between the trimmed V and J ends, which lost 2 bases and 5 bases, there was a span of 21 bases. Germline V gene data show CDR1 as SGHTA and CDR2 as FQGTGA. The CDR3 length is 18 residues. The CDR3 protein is CASSLGGSIGGHTGELFF. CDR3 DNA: TGTGCCAGCAGCTTAGGGGGGTCCATAGGGGGCCATACCGGGGAGCTGTTTTTT. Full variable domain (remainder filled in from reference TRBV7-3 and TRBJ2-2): GAGVSQTPSNKVTEKGKYVELRCDPISGHTALYWYRQSLGQGPEFLIYFQGTGAADDSGLPNDRFFAVRPEGSVSTLKIQRTERGDSAVYLCASSLGGSIGGHTGELFFGEGSRLTVL.

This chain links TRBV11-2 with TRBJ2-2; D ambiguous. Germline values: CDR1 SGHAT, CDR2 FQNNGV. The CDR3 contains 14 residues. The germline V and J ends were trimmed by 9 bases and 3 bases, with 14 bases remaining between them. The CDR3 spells CASMTSEDTGELFF. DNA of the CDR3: TGTGCCAGTATGACGTCCGAGGACACCGGGGAGCTGTTTTTT. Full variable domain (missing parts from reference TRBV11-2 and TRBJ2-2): EAGVAQSPRYKIIEKRQSVAFWCNPISGHATLYWYQQILGQGPKLLIQFQNNGVVDDSQLPKDRFSAERLKGVDSTLKIQPAKLEDSAVYLCASMTSEDTGELFFGEGSRLTVL.

CDR3 residues: CASSDRESYEQYF. As DNA, the CDR3 is TGTGCCAGCAGCGATCGGGAGTCCTACGAGCAGTACTTC. The chain couples TRBV14 to TRBJ2-7, with D perhaps TRBD2 (6 bases). Trimming removed 5 bases from V and 1 base from J, with 9 bases in between. The germline V gene encodes CDR1 SGHDN and CDR2 FVKESK. This CDR3 has 13 residues.

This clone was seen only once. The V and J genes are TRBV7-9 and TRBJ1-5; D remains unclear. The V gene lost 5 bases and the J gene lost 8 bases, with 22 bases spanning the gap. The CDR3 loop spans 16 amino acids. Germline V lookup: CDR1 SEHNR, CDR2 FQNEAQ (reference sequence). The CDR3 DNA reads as TGTGCCAGCAGCCCATCCATATCCCCCCCGGGGAAGCCCCAGCATTTT. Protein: CASSPSISPPGKPQHF. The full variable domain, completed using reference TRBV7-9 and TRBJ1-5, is DTGVSQNPRHKITKRGQNVTFRCDPISEHNRLYWYRQTLGQGPEFLTYFQNEAQLEKSRLLSDRFSAERPKGSFSTLEIQRTEQGDSAMYLCASSPSISPPGKPQHFGDGTRLSIL.

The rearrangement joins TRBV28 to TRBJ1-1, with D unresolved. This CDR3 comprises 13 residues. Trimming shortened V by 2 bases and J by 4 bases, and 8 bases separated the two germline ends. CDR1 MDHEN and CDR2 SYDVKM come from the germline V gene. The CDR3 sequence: CASSLPIITEAFF. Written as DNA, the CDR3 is TGTGCCAGCAGTTTACCTATTATCACTGAAGCTTTCTTT.

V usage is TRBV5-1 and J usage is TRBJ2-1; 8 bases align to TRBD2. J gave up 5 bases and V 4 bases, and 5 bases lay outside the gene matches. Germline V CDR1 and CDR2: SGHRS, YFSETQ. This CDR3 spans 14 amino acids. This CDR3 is CASSPPGGDNEQFF. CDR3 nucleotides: TGCGCCAGCAGCCCTCCGGGAGGGGACAATGAGCAGTTCTTC.

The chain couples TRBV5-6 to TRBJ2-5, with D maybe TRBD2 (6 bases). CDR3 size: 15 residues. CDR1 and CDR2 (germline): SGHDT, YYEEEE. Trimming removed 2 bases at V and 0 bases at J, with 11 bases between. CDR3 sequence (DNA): TGTGCCAGCAGCTTCGGGGGTGGGTACCAAGAGACCCAGTACTTC. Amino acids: CASSFGGGYQETQYF.

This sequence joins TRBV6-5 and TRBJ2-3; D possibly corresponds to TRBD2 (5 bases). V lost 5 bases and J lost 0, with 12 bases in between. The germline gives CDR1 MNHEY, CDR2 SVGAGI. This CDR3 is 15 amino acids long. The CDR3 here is CASSPTRASTDTQYF. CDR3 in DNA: TGTGCCAGCAGTCCAACTAGGGCGAGCACAGATACGCAGTATTTT.

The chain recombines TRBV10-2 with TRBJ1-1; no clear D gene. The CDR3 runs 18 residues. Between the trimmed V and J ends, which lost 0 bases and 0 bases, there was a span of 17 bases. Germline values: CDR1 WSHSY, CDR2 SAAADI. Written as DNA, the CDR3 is TGCGCCAGCAGTGAGTCGATTGAGAGCGCAAGCATGAACACTGAAGCTTTCTTT. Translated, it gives CASSESIESASMNTEAFF.

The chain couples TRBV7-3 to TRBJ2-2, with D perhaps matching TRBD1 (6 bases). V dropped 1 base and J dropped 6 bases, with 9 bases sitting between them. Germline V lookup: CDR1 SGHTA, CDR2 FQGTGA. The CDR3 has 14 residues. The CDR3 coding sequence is TGTGCCAGCAGCTTAATGGCAGGGGCCGGGGAGCTGTTTTTT. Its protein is CASSLMAGAGELFF.

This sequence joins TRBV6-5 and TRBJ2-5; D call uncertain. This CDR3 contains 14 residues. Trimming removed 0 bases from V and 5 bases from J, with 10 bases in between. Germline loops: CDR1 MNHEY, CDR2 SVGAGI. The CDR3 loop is CASSYSYRKETQYF. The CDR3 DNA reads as TGTGCCAGCAGTTACTCGTACAGAAAGGAGACCCAGTACTTC.

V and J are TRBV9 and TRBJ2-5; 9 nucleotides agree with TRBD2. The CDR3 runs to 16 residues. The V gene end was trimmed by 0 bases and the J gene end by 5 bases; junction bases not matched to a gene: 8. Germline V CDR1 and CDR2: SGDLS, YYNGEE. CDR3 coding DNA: TGTGCCAGCAGCGTAGGGGGGCTAGCGGGACGGGAGACCCAGTACTTC. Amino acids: CASSVGGLAGRETQYF.

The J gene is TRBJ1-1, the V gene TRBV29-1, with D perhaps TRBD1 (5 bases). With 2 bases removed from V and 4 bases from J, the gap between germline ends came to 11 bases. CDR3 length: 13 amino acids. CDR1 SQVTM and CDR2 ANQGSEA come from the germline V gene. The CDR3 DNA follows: TGCAGCGTTGAATCCAGGGAAGGCACTGAAGCTTTCTTT. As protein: CSVESREGTEAFF.

CDR3 nucleotides: TGTGCCATCACCACAGCAAACACCGGGGAGCTGTTTTTT. Translated: CAITTANTGELFF. This chain joins TRBV28 and TRBJ2-2, with D hard to call. The CDR3 is 13 amino acids. Per germline, CDR1 MDHEN and CDR2 SYDVKM. Between the trimmed V and J ends, which lost 10 bases and 2 bases, there was a span of 11 bases.

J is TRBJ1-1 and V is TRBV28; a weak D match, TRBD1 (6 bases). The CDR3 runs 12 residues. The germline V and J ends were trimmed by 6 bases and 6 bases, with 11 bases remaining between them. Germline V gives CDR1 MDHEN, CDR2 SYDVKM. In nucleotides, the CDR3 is TGTGCCAGCAGACGGGACATTGCTGAAGCTTTCTTT. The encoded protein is CASRRDIAEAFF.